Included here is one T cell receptor (beta chain) sequence, with context. Its antigen is still unknown. This table comes from immunoSEQ multiplex PCR, and its TCRdb copy is limited to in-frame clones, with some not included. Among fewer than 90,000 clones listed, 70% to 90% were seen once. The record originates from a study of T cell responses to AZD1222 COVID-19 vaccine. Pooled samples include second doses given at about 4 or 12 weeks. Findings and limits, study-wide: Mostly white British, mostly female donors; authors suggested clonal diversity may be underestimated.

This clonotype was sampled from an adult who received the AZD1222 COVID-19 vaccine. This specimen was peripheral blood, taken 28 days after the second AZD1222 dose.

CDR3 sequence reads: CASSPLGGPDTQYF. CDR3 nucleotides: TGTGCCAGCTCACCTTTGGGGGGGCCAGATACGCAGTATTTT. This chain links TRBV18 with TRBJ2-3, with D perhaps matching TRBD2 (7 bases). Germline V gene sequence: CDR1 KGHSH, CDR2 LQKENI. The CDR3 covers 14 residues. The V end was cut by 3 bases, the J end by 4 bases, with 11 bases between.